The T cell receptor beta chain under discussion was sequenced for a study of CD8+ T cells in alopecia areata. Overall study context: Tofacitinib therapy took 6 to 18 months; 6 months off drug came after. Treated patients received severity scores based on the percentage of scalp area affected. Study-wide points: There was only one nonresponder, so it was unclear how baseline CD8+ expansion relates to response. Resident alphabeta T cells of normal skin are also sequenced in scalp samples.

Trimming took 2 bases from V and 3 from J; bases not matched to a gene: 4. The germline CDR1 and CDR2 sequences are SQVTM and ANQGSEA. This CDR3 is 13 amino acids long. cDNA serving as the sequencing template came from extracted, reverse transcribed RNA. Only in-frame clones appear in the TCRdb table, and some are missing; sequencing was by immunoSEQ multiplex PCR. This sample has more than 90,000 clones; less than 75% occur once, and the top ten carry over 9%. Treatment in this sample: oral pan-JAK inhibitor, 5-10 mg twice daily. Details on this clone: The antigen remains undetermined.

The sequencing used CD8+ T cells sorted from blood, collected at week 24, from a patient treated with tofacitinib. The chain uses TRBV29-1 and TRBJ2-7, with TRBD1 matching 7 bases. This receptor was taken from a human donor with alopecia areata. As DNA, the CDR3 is TGCAGCGTTGAATCGGGACAGCTCTACGAGCAGTACTTC. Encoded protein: CSVESGQLYEQYF.